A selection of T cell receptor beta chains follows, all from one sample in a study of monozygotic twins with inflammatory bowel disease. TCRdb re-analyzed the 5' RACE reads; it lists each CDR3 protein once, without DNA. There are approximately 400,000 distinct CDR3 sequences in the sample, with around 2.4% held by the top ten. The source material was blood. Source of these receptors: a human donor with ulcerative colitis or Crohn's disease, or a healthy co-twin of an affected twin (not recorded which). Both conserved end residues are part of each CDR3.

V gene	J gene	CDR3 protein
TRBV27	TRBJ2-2	CASLQPGLDTGELFF
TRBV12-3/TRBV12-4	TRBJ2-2	CASSLEDGFTGELFF
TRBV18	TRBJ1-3	CASSPNRGSAGGNTIYF
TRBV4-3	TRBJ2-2	CASSHLTAANTGELFF
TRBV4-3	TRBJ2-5	CASSQAVGGWETQYF
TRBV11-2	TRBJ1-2	CASSLEGGSLSQGYTF
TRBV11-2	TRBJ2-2	CASSLGRQAIGELFF
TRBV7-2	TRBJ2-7	CASSPAARNEQYF
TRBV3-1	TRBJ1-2	CASSQDATGSYGYTF
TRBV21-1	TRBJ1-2	CASSKAPQIGHYGYTF
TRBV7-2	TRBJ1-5	CASRLDGPQHF
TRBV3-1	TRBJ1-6	CASSQVAGGLSSYNSPLHF
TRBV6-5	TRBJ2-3	CASSYSKVGRVQDTQYF
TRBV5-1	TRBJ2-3	CASSLDGQSTDTQYF
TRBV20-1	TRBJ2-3	CSASGADSTDTQYF
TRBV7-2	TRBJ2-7	CASSPSGVYEQYF
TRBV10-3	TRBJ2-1	CAISGRGGLNEQFF
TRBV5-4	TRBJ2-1	CASSLRLESYNEQFF
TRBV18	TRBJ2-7	CASSPKVSGTSYEQYF
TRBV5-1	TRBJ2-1	CASSSTGTGSNEQFF
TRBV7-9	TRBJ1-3	CATPTNRASGDTIYF
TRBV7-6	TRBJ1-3	CASSLGATGWNTIYF
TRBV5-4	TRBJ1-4	CASSPGQSTNEKLFF
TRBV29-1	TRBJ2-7	CSVLASSSYEQYF
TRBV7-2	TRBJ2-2	CASSLRLNPGELFF